This entry concerns a single TCR beta chain. Its antigen is as yet unknown. Trimming pared 2 bases from V and 3 bases from J, leaving 14 bases between. This CDR3 has 15 residues. CDR1 and CDR2 (germline): SGHTA, FQGTGA. The PCR contained 60 Vbeta and 13 Jbeta primers. The table came from immunoSEQ multiplex PCR; TCRdb's copy has only in-frame clones and leaves some out. There are 200,000 or so clones in the sample, with roughly 0.74% held by the top ten. The data stem from a study of cytomegalovirus exposure and HLA in healthy donors. Study details: As an earlier analysis found, 150 million to 200 million T cells yielded about 120 million unique TCR beta sequences. General study findings and limits: For TCR beta chains, V- and J-gene trimming was later linked to a missense DCLRE1C variant. In an earlier analysis, about 87% or about 30%: the productive usage of most TCR beta V segments.

Nominally healthy donors provided the samples, though records likely missed some immune exposures. The clonotype was recovered from a boy aged 5 to 17 in good health and CMV-seronegative. The chain couples TRBV7-3 to TRBJ2-7; D is possibly TRBD2 (6 bases). Sequencing was carried out using PBMCs. The CDR3 region is CASSLASGSSYEQYF. CDR3 sequence (DNA): TGTGCCAGCAGCTTAGCGAGCGGGTCTAGCTACGAGCAGTACTTC. Full variable domain (missing parts from reference TRBV7-3 and TRBJ2-7): GAGVSQTPSNKVTEKGKYVELRCDPISGHTALYWYRQSLGQGPEFLIYFQGTGAADDSGLPNDRFFAVRPEGSVSTLKIQRTERGDSAVYLCASSLASGSSYEQYFGPGTRLTVT.